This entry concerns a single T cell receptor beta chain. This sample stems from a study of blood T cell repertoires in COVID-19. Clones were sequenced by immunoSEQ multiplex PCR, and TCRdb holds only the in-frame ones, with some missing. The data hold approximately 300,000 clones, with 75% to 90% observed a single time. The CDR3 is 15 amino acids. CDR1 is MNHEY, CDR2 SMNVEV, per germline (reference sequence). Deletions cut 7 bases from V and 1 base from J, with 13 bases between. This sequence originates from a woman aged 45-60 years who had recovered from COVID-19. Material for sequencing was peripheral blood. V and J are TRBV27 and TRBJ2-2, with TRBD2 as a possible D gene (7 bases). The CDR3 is CASTPRGGNTGELFF. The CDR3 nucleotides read TGTGCCAGCACCCCAAGGGGGGGGAACACCGGGGAGCTGTTTTTT.